Sequencing of this TCR beta chain was carried out in a study of blood T cells in healthy people across ages. A word on this clonotype: Its antigen is still unknown.

A second about 7 to 12 cycle PCR used barcoded and J-beta primers. Sequencing of every sample gave 2.5 million or more CDR3-containing paired-end reads. TCRdb called the 5' RACE reads again in MiXCR, with one record for every CDR3 protein. The sample lists about 640,000 distinct CDR3 sequences; about 30% were seen once. The CDR3 contains 14 residues. Germline CDR1 is SGDLS and CDR2 is YYNGEE. Healthy Caucasian individuals from Russia aged about 6 to 100 served as donors. Study-level points and caveats: Across samples, TCR beta diversity tracked strongly with naive T cell percentage.

This receptor was identified in an elderly woman in good health. The sample comprised blood. V and J are TRBV9 and TRBJ2-5; 9 bases map to TRBD1. The J call may be in error: the DNA end matches TRBJ2-7 better. The chain's CDR3 is CASSVGDRVSEQYF. For the CDR3, the DNA is TGTGCCAGCAGCGTAGGGGACAGGGTTTCCGAGCAGTACTTC.